These 27 T cell receptor beta chains originate from one sample sequenced in a study of low-dose radiotherapy and immunotherapy resistance in tumors. cDNA synthesis used a TRAV/TRBV-specific primer set for both chains. With a V-primer adapter and a constant-region primer, TCRs were amplified for 20 PCR cycles. Using its own MiXCR run on the reads, TCRdb lists one record per CDR3 protein. The repertoire holds nearly 60,000 distinct CDR3 sequences, with 23% as singletons. The time point: after trial treatment. The treatment: LDRT plus nivolumab, ipilimumab, low-dose cyclophosphamide and aspirin (RACIN trial). The input for sequencing was PBMCs, taken after low-dose radiotherapy plus immunotherapy. The receptors were sampled from a male donor with prostate cancer.

V and J are TRBV6-2 or TRBV6-3 and TRBJ1-1; the match to TRBD1 covers 9 bases. CDR1 MNHEY and CDR2 SVGEGT come from the germline V gene. The CDR3 is made up of 14 amino acids. V shed 0 bases and J 7 bases; nucleotides not matched to a gene: 3. CDR3: CASSYSDRGGEAFF. As DNA, the CDR3 is TGTGCCAGCAGTTACTCGGACAGGGGAGGTGAAGCTTTCTTT.

This clonotype was counted at least ten times. The genes are TRBV20-1 and TRBJ2-3, with D maybe TRBD2 (5 bases). CDR3 length: 15 residues. The V and J ends lost 5 bases and 1 base respectively, with 16 bases between them. The germline V gene encodes CDR1 DFQATT and CDR2 SNEGSKA (reference sequence). CDR3 sequence reads: CSAPTGLQRTDTQYF. Here the CDR3 DNA reads TGCAGTGCTCCTACCGGACTCCAACGCACAGATACGCAGTATTTT.

This clonotype was picked up many times. CDR3 residues: CAWSVLSGAVSTEAFF. CDR3 sequence (DNA): TGTGCCTGGAGTGTTCTCTCGGGGGCCGTCTCCACTGAAGCTTTCTTT. This chain links TRBV30 with TRBJ1-1, with D perhaps TRBD1 (6 bases). V was pared by 0 bases and J by 4 bases, with 18 bases between. The CDR3 is 16 amino acids. Germline CDR1 reads GTSNPN; CDR2 reads SVGIG (reference sequence).

This clonotype was seen many times. The chain carries TRBV5-1 and TRBJ2-7; TRBD2 matches at 12 bases. V lost 1 base, J lost 6 bases, and 2 bases stayed unmatched. The germline CDR1 and CDR2 sequences are SGHRS and YFSETQ. This CDR3 spans 14 amino acids. The CDR3 nucleotides read TGCGCCAGCAGCTTGACACTAGCGGGAGGCGAGCAGTACTTC. Translating gives CASSLTLAGGEQYF.

This clonotype was seen at least ten times. The chain combines TRBV28 with TRBJ2-1; D ambiguous. The CDR3 is 17 amino acids. Germline loops: CDR1 MDHEN, CDR2 SYDVKM. Trimming took 4 bases from V and 5 from J, leaving 21 bases between them. CDR3 coding DNA: TGTGCCAGCAGTTCCACAGAGATTGGGTTCAACAACAATGAGCAGTTCTTC. This sequence encodes CASSSTEIGFNNNEQFF.

Details on this clonotype: One base separates it from a far larger clone, so it is likely a read error. DNA for the CDR3: TGTGCCAGCAGCCAGTTGGGACAGACCTACTACAATGAGCAGTACTTC. Translated, it gives CASSQLGQTYYNEQYF. The chain is built from TRBV4-2 and TRBJ2-7; 7 positions match TRBD1. V was clipped by 3 bases and J by 7 bases; unmatched bases: 15. The CDR3 extends over 16 amino acids. Germline assignment: CDR1 LGHNA and CDR2 YNFKEQ.

In its sample, this clonotype was seen many times. This chain uses TRBV30 with TRBJ2-6; D is ambiguous. V lost 2 bases to trimming and J lost 3 bases, with 2 bases between them. Germline lookup yields CDR1 GTSNPN and CDR2 SVGIG (reference sequence). The CDR3 is 12 amino acids. The CDR3 loop is CAWSLGANVLTF. In nucleotides, the CDR3 is TGTGCCTGGAGTCTTGGGGCCAACGTCCTGACTTTC.

There are many counts of this clonotype. The chain links TRBV4-2 to TRBJ2-2, with D perhaps being TRBD1 or TRBD2 (6 bases each). V was pared by 0 bases and J by 5 bases, with 13 bases between. Germline V gene sequence: CDR1 LGHNA, CDR2 YNFKEQ. This CDR3 has 16 amino acids. The DNA of the CDR3 is TGTGCCAGCAGCCAAGATGCGGGACAACTTACCGGGGAGCTGTTTTTT. It translates to CASSQDAGQLTGELFF.

The chain recombines TRBV3-1 with TRBJ2-7; the match to TRBD1 covers 7 bases. Germline-derived CDR1 and CDR2 are LGHDT and YNNKEL (reference sequence). The CDR3 length is 15 residues. The junction had 11 bases not matched to a gene; V was cut back by 5 bases and J by 4 bases. In DNA, the CDR3 is TGTGCCAGCAGCTGGGAGACAGGGATGAAATACGAGCAGTACTTC. This gives the protein CASSWETGMKYEQYF.

In its sample, this clonotype was seen many times. This rearrangement joins TRBV6-6 to TRBJ2-1; D is possibly TRBD1 or TRBD2 (6 bases each). CDR3 size: 14 residues. The germline V and J ends were trimmed by 5 bases and 6 bases, with 14 bases remaining between them. Germline V gene data show CDR1 as MNHNY and CDR2 as SVGAGI (reference sequence). CDR3 bases: TGTGCCAGCAGTCGCGGCAGGGGAGGCAATGAGCAGTTCTTC. It encodes CASSRGRGGNEQFF.

The rearrangement uses TRBV5-4 and TRBJ2-7; TRBD1 matches 10 bases. V gave up 3 bases and J gave up 5 bases; unmatched junction bases: 5. The CDR3 contains 14 residues. Germline CDR1 is SGHNT and CDR2 is YYREEE (reference sequence). The chain's CDR3 is CASSSGQGVNEQYF. The CDR3 DNA reads as TGTGCCAGCAGCTCAGGACAGGGGGTCAACGAGCAGTACTTC. The complete variable domain, with remaining parts taken from reference TRBV5-4 and TRBJ2-7, reads ETGVTQSPTHLIKTRGQQVTLRCSSQSGHNTVSWYQQALGQGPQFIFQYYREEENGRGNFPPRFSGLQFPNYSSELNVNALELDDSALYLCASSSGQGVNEQYFGPGTRLTVT.

The chain is built from TRBV6-4 and TRBJ1-2; D perhaps matches TRBD1 (5 bases). The CDR3 is 13 residues long. The ends were cut back, 0 bases at V and 8 bases at J, with 10 bases in the middle. CDR1 is MRHNA and CDR2 is SNTAGT in the germline V gene. The DNA of the CDR3 is TGTGCCAGCAGTGACTCGAGGGGAGACGGCTACACCTTC. It codes for CASSDSRGDGYTF.

The J gene is TRBJ2-5, the V gene TRBV4-1, with 11 bases lining up with TRBD2. The CDR3 spans 16 residues. The germline CDR1 and CDR2 sequences are MGHRA and YSYEKL. With V trimmed by 1 base and J by 5 bases, 6 bases remained unmatched. The CDR3: CASSQVVAGGRETQYF. The DNA of the CDR3 is TGCGCCAGCAGCCAAGTTGTAGCGGGGGGGCGTGAGACCCAGTACTTC.

This clonotype came up many times. V gene TRBV5-4 combines with J gene TRBJ2-7; 10 nucleotides match TRBD2. This CDR3 has 17 residues. CDR1 and CDR2 from the germline V gene are SGHNT and YYREEE (reference sequence). V shed 4 bases, J shed 0 bases, and the junction held 10 bases outside the gene matches. The CDR3 protein is CASSSLRGTSVSYEQYF. The CDR3 region has the DNA TGTGCCAGCAGCAGCCTAAGGGGGACTAGCGTCTCCTACGAGCAGTACTTC.

This clonotype is medium-sized (0.01 to 0.1%) in the sample. The chain is built from TRBV29-1 and TRBJ2-7; 10 bases match TRBD1. After removal of 3 bases from V and 9 bases from J, the junction contained 8 bases not matched to a gene. Germline CDR1 SQVTM, CDR2 ANQGSEA. The CDR3 is 13 residues long. This CDR3 reads CSVDGGQGKRQYF. CDR3 coding DNA: TGCAGCGTTGATGGGGGACAGGGGAAGCGGCAGTACTTC.

This clonotype was detected ten times or more. The J gene is TRBJ2-1, the V gene TRBV3-1, with TRBD2 identical over 15 bases. Germline CDR1 reads LGHDT; CDR2 reads YNNKEL (reference sequence). Trimming took 4 bases from V and 8 from J; bases not matched to a gene: 6. The CDR3 runs to 16 residues. The CDR3 sequence is CASSLRTSGGADEQFF. In DNA form, the CDR3 reads TGTGCCAGCAGCCTTCGGACTAGCGGGGGGGCCGATGAGCAGTTCTTC.

Ten or more counts support this clonotype. The chain carries TRBV19 and TRBJ2-7; possibly TRBD2 for D (6 bases). CDR1 LNHDA and CDR2 SQIVND come from the germline V gene (reference sequence). The CDR3 length is 16 residues. Trimming removed 2 bases from V and 2 bases from J, with 16 bases in between. DNA for the CDR3: TGTGCCAGTAGTATAAGAAAAGGGCGGGAAACCTACGAGCAGTACTTC. Amino acid sequence: CASSIRKGRETYEQYF.

This clonotype was observed many times. This rearrangement joins TRBV5-1 to TRBJ2-1, with 9 bases that match TRBD1. The length of the CDR3 is 20 residues. In germline, CDR1 is SGHRS, CDR2 YFSETQ. Trimming took 0 bases from V and 1 from J; bases not matched to a gene: 14. The chain's CDR3 is CASSLDPQQQGAMSYNEQFF. In DNA form, the CDR3 reads TGCGCCAGCAGCTTGGATCCCCAACAACAGGGGGCTATGTCCTACAATGAGCAGTTCTTC.

This clonotype was counted many times. The V and J genes are TRBV12-3 or TRBV12-4 and TRBJ2-2; the match to TRBD2 covers 10 bases. J was trimmed by 1 base and V by 5 bases; bases with no gene match: 1. The CDR3 is 15 amino acids. CDR3 nucleotides: TGTGCCAGCAGTAGACTAGCGGGGAACACCGGGGAGCTGTTTTTT. Its protein product is CASSRLAGNTGELFF.

This clonotype was recorded at least ten times. The rearrangement links TRBV27 to TRBJ2-1; D uncertain. Germline CDR1 is MNHEY and CDR2 is SMNVEV (reference sequence). V lost 5 bases, J lost 7 bases, and 6 bases lay in between. This CDR3 contains 11 residues. CDR3 sequence: CASSIGNEQFF. The CDR3, as DNA: TGTGCCAGCAGTATCGGTAATGAGCAGTTCTTC.

This clonotype was observed many times. The chain carries TRBV29-1 and TRBJ1-4; D gene unclear. This CDR3 region has 12 residues. V lost 5 bases to trimming and J lost 5 bases, with 9 bases between them. Germline V gene data show CDR1 as SQVTM and CDR2 as ANQGSEA. The CDR3, as DNA: TGCAGCGTTTTTTCTGGCAATGAAAAACTGTTTTTT. Translating it yields CSVFSGNEKLFF.

This clonotype turned up a few times. The chain uses TRBV6-1 and TRBJ1-3; the D is unclear. The ends were cut back, 6 bases at V and 0 bases at J, with 9 bases in the middle. The CDR3 runs to 14 residues. The germline gives CDR1 MNHNS, CDR2 SASEGT. The CDR3 DNA is TGTGCCAGCAGAGAACAAGCCTCTGGAAACACCATATATTTT. Its protein is CASREQASGNTIYF.

The sample holds a few counts of this clonotype. The V and J genes are TRBV18 and TRBJ1-1; D may be TRBD1 (5 bases). Per germline, CDR1 KGHSH and CDR2 LQKENI. V shed 3 bases and J shed 5 bases, with 13 bases lying between them. This CDR3 has 14 residues. The CDR3 region has the DNA TGTGCCAGCTCACCTCGGCAGGGCGGGACTGAAGCTTTCTTT. Its protein is CASSPRQGGTEAFF.

This clonotype was detected ten times or more. The gene calls are TRBV20-1 and TRBJ2-5; TRBD2 matches at 11 bases. Germline CDR1 is DFQATT and CDR2 is SNEGSKA (reference sequence). This CDR3 contains 15 residues. V dropped 5 bases and J dropped 5; count of bases not matched to a gene: 10. The CDR3 nucleotides are TGCAGTGCTTTAACTAGCGGGGGCTGGGTGGAGACCCAGTACTTC. Amino acids: CSALTSGGWVETQYF.

There are many counts of this clonotype. V usage is TRBV11-2 and J usage is TRBJ2-3; 8 bases match TRBD2. The CDR3 loop spans 16 amino acids. Germline-derived CDR1 and CDR2 are SGHAT and FQNNGV. V lost 5 bases to trimming and J lost 5 bases; unmatched junction nucleotides: 12. The CDR3: CASSNHPAGAGDTQYF. The DNA of the CDR3 is TGTGCCAGCAGCAACCACCCAGCGGGAGCAGGAGATACGCAGTATTTT. Full variable domain (remainder filled in from reference TRBV11-2 and TRBJ2-3): EAGVAQSPRYKIIEKRQSVAFWCNPISGHATLYWYQQILGQGPKLLIQFQNNGVVDDSQLPKDRFSAERLKGVDSTLKIQPAKLEDSAVYLCASSNHPAGAGDTQYFGPGTRLTVL.

This clonotype showed up many times. The genes are TRBV20-1 and TRBJ2-2; D is unresolved. The ends were cut back, 3 bases at V and 0 bases at J, with 8 bases in the middle. CDR3 length equals 14 residues. The germline V gene has CDR1 DFQATT and CDR2 SNEGSKA (reference sequence). The CDR3 nucleotides read TGCAGTGCTAGTAGAAGGGCGAACACCGGGGAGCTGTTTTTT. This encodes CSASRRANTGELFF.

At least ten counts were recorded for this clonotype. V usage is TRBV20-1 and J usage is TRBJ2-2; a weak D match, TRBD2 (6 bases). Germline V gene sequence: CDR1 DFQATT, CDR2 SNEGSKA (reference sequence). Trimming took off 3 bases at V and 6 bases at J, with 23 bases between the two ends. The CDR3 has 17 residues. CDR3 DNA sequence: TGCAGTGCTAGTTACCCCCCATCCGCTGGCGGGGCCGGGGAGCTGTTTTTT. Amino acid sequence: CSASYPPSAGGAGELFF.